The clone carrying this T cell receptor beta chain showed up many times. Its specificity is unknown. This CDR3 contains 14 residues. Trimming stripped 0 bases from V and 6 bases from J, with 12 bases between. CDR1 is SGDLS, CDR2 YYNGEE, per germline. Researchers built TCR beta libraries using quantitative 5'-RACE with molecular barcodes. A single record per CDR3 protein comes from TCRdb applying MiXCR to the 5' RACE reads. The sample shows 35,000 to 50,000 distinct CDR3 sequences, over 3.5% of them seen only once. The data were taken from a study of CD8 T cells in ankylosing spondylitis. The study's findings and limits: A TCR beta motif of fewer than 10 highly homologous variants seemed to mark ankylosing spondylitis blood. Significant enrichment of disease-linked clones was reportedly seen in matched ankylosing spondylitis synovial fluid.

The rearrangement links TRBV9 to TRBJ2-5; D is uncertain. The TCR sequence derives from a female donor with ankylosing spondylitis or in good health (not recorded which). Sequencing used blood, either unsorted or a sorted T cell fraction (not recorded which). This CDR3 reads CASSVGSALQTQYF. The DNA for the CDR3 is TGTGCCAGCAGCGTAGGAAGTGCCTTACAGACCCAGTACTTC.